This T cell receptor beta chain is drawn from a study of T cell responses to AZD1222 COVID-19 vaccine. This CDR3 is built from 17 residues. Germline-derived CDR1 and CDR2 are LGHNA and YNFKEQ. The V and J ends lost 4 bases and 4 bases, in that order; junction bases with no gene match: 12. Recipients boosted at about 4 weeks or about 12 weeks are pooled. Generated by immunoSEQ multiplex PCR, the TCRdb table keeps only in-frame clones and is missing some. The sample yields roughly 80,000 clones, 87% seen once. The V call is TRBV4-2, the J call TRBJ2-7, with 11 bases matching TRBD1. Sequenced here: peripheral blood, sampled 28 days after the second AZD1222 dose. The source is an adult who received the AZD1222 COVID-19 vaccine. CDR3 loop: CASSPKVEDRGLYEQYF. CDR3 nucleotides: TGTGCCAGCAGCCCAAAAGTTGAGGACAGGGGGCTATACGAGCAGTACTTC.